Listed below are T cell receptor beta chains from one sample, sequenced in a study of cytomegalovirus exposure and HLA in healthy donors. Produced via immunoSEQ multiplex PCR; TCRdb's table is partial and in-frame only. The table has under 150,000 clones, around three quarters seen once. Sequences were obtained from PBMCs. These TCRs come from a woman in her sixties in good health and CMV-seropositive. Each CDR3 is given with its conserved first and last residue. D genes are given only for firm matches. Part of the rows lack a size; the others show once, few, many or a class for expanded clones.

V gene: TRBV20-1
D gene: NA
J gene: TRBJ1-1
clone size: NA
CDR3 protein: CSAVAEAFF
CDR3 DNA: TGCAGTGCTGTCGCTGAAGCTTTCTTT

V gene: TRBV7-9
D gene: NA
J gene: TRBJ2-1
clone size: NA
CDR3 protein: CAAQGVDEQFF
CDR3 DNA: TGTGCCGCACAGGGAGTGGATGAGCAGTTCTTC

V gene: TRBV7-9
D gene: NA
J gene: TRBJ1-6
clone size: NA
CDR3 protein: CASNLNGDNSPLHF
CDR3 DNA: TGTGCCAGTAACTTGAACGGTGATAATTCACCCCTCCACTTT

V gene: TRBV28
D gene: TRBD1
J gene: TRBJ2-7
clone size: NA
CDR3 protein: CASSPGQGMYEQYF
CDR3 DNA: TGTGCCAGCAGCCCCGGACAGGGGATGTACGAGCAGTACTTC

V gene: TRBV19
D gene: TRBD1
J gene: TRBJ1-3
clone size: once
CDR3 protein: CASSPGQGLSGNTIYF
CDR3 DNA: TGTGCCAGTTCCCCCGGACAGGGGTTGTCTGGAAACACCATATATTTT

V gene: TRBV11-3
D gene: NA
J gene: TRBJ2-3
clone size: NA
CDR3 protein: CASSLGDTSDTQYF
CDR3 DNA: TGTGCCAGCAGCTTAGGGGACACTTCAGATACGCAGTATTTT

V gene: TRBV10-3
D gene: TRBD2
J gene: TRBJ2-2
clone size: NA
CDR3 protein: CAISDSGPTGELFF
CDR3 DNA: TGTGCCATCAGTGATAGCGGGCCCACCGGGGAGCTGTTTTTT

V gene: TRBV5-1
D gene: NA
J gene: TRBJ2-4
clone size: NA
CDR3 protein: CASSLPTGNIQYF
CDR3 DNA: TGCGCCAGCAGCTTGCCTACAGGGAACATTCAGTACTTC

V gene: TRBV5-6
D gene: TRBD1
J gene: TRBJ1-1
clone size: NA
CDR3 protein: CASSLGDRGLNTEAFF
CDR3 DNA: TGTGCCAGCAGCTTGGGTGACAGGGGACTGAACACTGAAGCTTTCTTT

V gene: TRBV5-1
D gene: TRBD1
J gene: TRBJ1-4
clone size: NA
CDR3 protein: CASSNRDRTTNEKLFF
CDR3 DNA: TGCGCCAGCAGCAACCGGGACAGAACAACTAATGAAAAACTGTTTTTT

V gene: TRBV7-9
D gene: NA
J gene: TRBJ2-3
clone size: NA
CDR3 protein: CASSLEWGTDTQYF
CDR3 DNA: TGTGCCAGCAGCCTGGAGTGGGGCACAGATACGCAGTATTTT

V gene: TRBV5-1
D gene: NA
J gene: TRBJ1-6
clone size: NA
CDR3 protein: CASPLGPRPIGNSPLHF
CDR3 DNA: TGCGCCAGCCCCCTGGGGCCACGGCCAATAGGTAATTCACCCCTCCACTTT

V gene: TRBV5-1
D gene: NA
J gene: TRBJ1-5
clone size: NA
CDR3 protein: CASSLSGGDGQPQHF
CDR3 DNA: TGCGCCAGCAGCTTATCTGGAGGGGACGGACAGCCCCAGCATTTT

V gene: TRBV9
D gene: TRBD1
J gene: TRBJ1-2
clone size: few
CDR3 protein: CASSVGTGYYTF
CDR3 DNA: TGTGCCAGCAGCGTAGGGACAGGCTACTACACCTTC

V gene: TRBV5-1
D gene: NA
J gene: TRBJ1-2
clone size: NA
CDR3 protein: CASSTRQDGYTF
CDR3 DNA: TGCGCCAGCAGCACCCGACAGGATGGCTACACCTTC

V gene: TRBV11-2
D gene: NA
J gene: TRBJ1-2
clone size: few
CDR3 protein: CASSLAGQRYGYTF
CDR3 DNA: TGTGCCAGCAGCTTAGCAGGACAGCGGTATGGCTACACCTTC

V gene: TRBV5-6
D gene: TRBD1
J gene: TRBJ2-1
clone size: NA
CDR3 protein: CASRFGQGAFDEQFF
CDR3 DNA: TGTGCCAGCAGATTCGGACAGGGGGCCTTTGATGAGCAGTTCTTC

V gene: TRBV4-1
D gene: TRBD1
J gene: TRBJ1-1
clone size: NA
CDR3 protein: CASSQVGQLNTEAFF
CDR3 DNA: TGCGCCAGCAGCCAAGTGGGACAGTTGAACACTGAAGCTTTCTTT

V gene: TRBV28
D gene: TRBD1
J gene: TRBJ1-2
clone size: NA
CDR3 protein: CASSTVEGATNYGYTF
CDR3 DNA: TGTGCCAGCAGTACCGTAGAGGGGGCGACTAACTATGGCTACACCTTC

V gene: TRBV12-5
D gene: NA
J gene: TRBJ1-6
clone size: NA
CDR3 protein: CASAVGGSYNSPLHF
CDR3 DNA: TGTGCTAGTGCCGTGGGAGGATCCTATAATTCACCCCTCCACTTT

V gene: TRBV7-2
D gene: TRBD2
J gene: TRBJ2-7
clone size: NA
CDR3 protein: CASSLAGGAYEQYF
CDR3 DNA: TGTGCCAGCAGCCTAGCGGGGGGGGCCTACGAGCAGTACTTC

V gene: TRBV19
D gene: NA
J gene: TRBJ2-2
clone size: NA
CDR3 protein: CASSMKGGTAGELFF
CDR3 DNA: TGTGCCAGTAGTATGAAAGGAGGAACAGCCGGGGAGCTGTTTTTT

V gene: TRBV6-4
D gene: NA
J gene: TRBJ2-2
clone size: NA
CDR3 protein: CASSEEGTVLFF
CDR3 DNA: TGTGCCAGCAGTGAGGAGGGGACAGTCCTGTTTTTT

V gene: TRBV5-1
D gene: NA
J gene: TRBJ1-6
clone size: NA
CDR3 protein: CASSLDRVNSPLHF
CDR3 DNA: TGCGCCAGCAGCTTGGACAGGGTTAATTCACCCCTCCACTTT

V gene: TRBV7-9
D gene: TRBD2
J gene: TRBJ2-7
clone size: NA
CDR3 protein: CSSSSSTSGGAGYEQYF
CDR3 DNA: TGTTCCAGCAGCTCCTCGACTAGCGGGGGGGCCGGCTACGAGCAGTACTTC

V gene: TRBV19
D gene: TRBD1
J gene: TRBJ2-5
clone size: NA
CDR3 protein: CASSTRDSNQETQYF
CDR3 DNA: TGTGCCAGTAGTACCCGGGACAGCAACCAAGAGACCCAGTACTTC

V gene: TRBV6-5
D gene: TRBD2
J gene: TRBJ2-7
clone size: few
CDR3 protein: CASSLAGGLVEQYF
CDR3 DNA: TGTGCCAGCAGTTTAGCGGGGGGGCTGGTTGAGCAGTACTTC

V gene: TRBV4-1
D gene: NA
J gene: TRBJ2-7
clone size: once
CDR3 protein: CASSGPPRGVYEQYF
CDR3 DNA: TGCGCCAGCAGCGGCCCCCCCAGGGGAGTCTACGAGCAGTACTTC

V gene: TRBV6-5
D gene: TRBD2
J gene: TRBJ2-7
clone size: NA
CDR3 protein: CASSYSSGLAYEQYF
CDR3 DNA: TGTGCCAGCAGTTATTCGTCCGGACTAGCCTACGAGCAGTACTTC

V gene: TRBV19
D gene: NA
J gene: TRBJ2-7
clone size: NA
CDR3 protein: CASSISRQHPYEQYF
CDR3 DNA: TGTGCCAGTAGTATAAGCAGGCAACATCCCTACGAGCAGTACTTC

V gene: TRBV11-3
D gene: TRBD1
J gene: TRBJ1-5
clone size: NA
CDR3 protein: CASSRGQEQPQHF
CDR3 DNA: TGTGCCAGCAGCCGGGGACAGGAGCAGCCCCAGCATTTT

V gene: TRBV19
D gene: NA
J gene: TRBJ2-7
clone size: NA
CDR3 protein: CASSKASPYEQYF
CDR3 DNA: TGTGCCAGTAGTAAGGCTAGCCCCTACGAGCAGTACTTC

V gene: TRBV19
D gene: NA
J gene: TRBJ2-6
clone size: NA
CDR3 protein: CASSIAWTAFIGANVLTF
CDR3 DNA: TGTGCCAGTAGTATAGCATGGACAGCCTTCATTGGGGCCAACGTCCTGACTTTC

V gene: TRBV6-5
D gene: TRBD1
J gene: TRBJ1-2
clone size: NA
CDR3 protein: CASRPGQGRDGYTF
CDR3 DNA: TGTGCCAGCAGACCCGGACAGGGGAGAGATGGCTACACCTTC

V gene: TRBV6-1
D gene: TRBD1
J gene: TRBJ1-1
clone size: NA
CDR3 protein: CASSEDRGLFLDTEAFF
CDR3 DNA: TGTGCCAGCAGTGAAGACAGGGGGCTTTTTTTGGACACTGAAGCTTTCTTT

V gene: TRBV10-3
D gene: NA
J gene: TRBJ2-1
clone size: NA
CDR3 protein: CAISEGNSGNEQFF
CDR3 DNA: TGTGCCATCAGTGAGGGGAACAGCGGTAATGAGCAGTTCTTC

V gene: TRBV5-1
D gene: NA
J gene: TRBJ1-2
clone size: NA
CDR3 protein: CASSLDIPNYGYTF
CDR3 DNA: TGCGCCAGCAGCTTGGACATACCTAACTATGGCTACACCTTC

V gene: TRBV5-1
D gene: TRBD1
J gene: TRBJ1-1
clone size: NA
CDR3 protein: CASSFTGGTEAFF
CDR3 DNA: TGCGCCAGCAGCTTTACAGGGGGCACTGAAGCTTTCTTT

V gene: TRBV5-8
D gene: NA
J gene: TRBJ2-6
clone size: few
CDR3 protein: CASSFYGANVLTF
CDR3 DNA: TGTGCCAGCAGCTTTTATGGGGCCAACGTCCTGACTTTC

V gene: TRBV2
D gene: TRBD1
J gene: TRBJ1-1
clone size: NA
CDR3 protein: CASISRQGAWGAFF
CDR3 DNA: TGTGCCAGCATCTCCCGACAGGGGGCCTGGGGTGCTTTCTTT

V gene: TRBV7-6
D gene: TRBD1
J gene: TRBJ2-3
clone size: NA
CDR3 protein: CASSDRSQIRDTQYF
CDR3 DNA: TGTGCCAGTTCGGACAGGTCACAGATAAGAGATACGCAGTATTTT

V gene: TRBV9
D gene: NA
J gene: TRBJ2-5
clone size: once
CDR3 protein: CASSVESTRIGTWVETQYF
CDR3 DNA: TGTGCCAGCAGCGTAGAGTCCACCCGGATCGGGACTTGGGTAGAGACCCAGTACTTC

V gene: TRBV7-8
D gene: NA
J gene: TRBJ1-1
clone size: NA
CDR3 protein: CASSFLAGAITEAFF
CDR3 DNA: TGTGCCAGCAGCTTCCTGGCAGGGGCGATAACTGAAGCTTTCTTT

V gene: TRBV5-1
D gene: NA
J gene: TRBJ1-1
clone size: NA
CDR3 protein: CASSPGNEAFF
CDR3 DNA: TGCGCCAGCAGCCCCGGTAATGAAGCTTTCTTT

V gene: TRBV6-1
D gene: NA
J gene: TRBJ1-2
clone size: few
CDR3 protein: CASIAVYGYTF
CDR3 DNA: TGTGCCAGCATAGCGGTCTATGGCTACACCTTC

V gene: TRBV7-9
D gene: NA
J gene: TRBJ1-2
clone size: NA
CDR3 protein: CASTNPYGERGYTF
CDR3 DNA: TGTGCCAGCACCAATCCCTACGGTGAGCGGGGCTACACCTTC

V gene: TRBV5-1
D gene: TRBD2
J gene: TRBJ2-3
clone size: NA
CDR3 protein: CASSLGLAGGPSTQYF
CDR3 DNA: TGCGCCAGCAGCTTGGGTCTAGCGGGGGGACCGAGTACGCAGTATTTT

V gene: TRBV9
D gene: TRBD1
J gene: TRBJ1-6
clone size: once
CDR3 protein: CASSGQGASNSPLHF
CDR3 DNA: TGTGCCAGCTCCGGACAGGGCGCTTCTAATTCACCCCTCCACTTT

V gene: TRBV18
D gene: NA
J gene: TRBJ1-1
clone size: NA
CDR3 protein: CASSPSQGRNTEAFF
CDR3 DNA: TGTGCCAGCTCACCATCACAGGGACGGAACACTGAAGCTTTCTTT